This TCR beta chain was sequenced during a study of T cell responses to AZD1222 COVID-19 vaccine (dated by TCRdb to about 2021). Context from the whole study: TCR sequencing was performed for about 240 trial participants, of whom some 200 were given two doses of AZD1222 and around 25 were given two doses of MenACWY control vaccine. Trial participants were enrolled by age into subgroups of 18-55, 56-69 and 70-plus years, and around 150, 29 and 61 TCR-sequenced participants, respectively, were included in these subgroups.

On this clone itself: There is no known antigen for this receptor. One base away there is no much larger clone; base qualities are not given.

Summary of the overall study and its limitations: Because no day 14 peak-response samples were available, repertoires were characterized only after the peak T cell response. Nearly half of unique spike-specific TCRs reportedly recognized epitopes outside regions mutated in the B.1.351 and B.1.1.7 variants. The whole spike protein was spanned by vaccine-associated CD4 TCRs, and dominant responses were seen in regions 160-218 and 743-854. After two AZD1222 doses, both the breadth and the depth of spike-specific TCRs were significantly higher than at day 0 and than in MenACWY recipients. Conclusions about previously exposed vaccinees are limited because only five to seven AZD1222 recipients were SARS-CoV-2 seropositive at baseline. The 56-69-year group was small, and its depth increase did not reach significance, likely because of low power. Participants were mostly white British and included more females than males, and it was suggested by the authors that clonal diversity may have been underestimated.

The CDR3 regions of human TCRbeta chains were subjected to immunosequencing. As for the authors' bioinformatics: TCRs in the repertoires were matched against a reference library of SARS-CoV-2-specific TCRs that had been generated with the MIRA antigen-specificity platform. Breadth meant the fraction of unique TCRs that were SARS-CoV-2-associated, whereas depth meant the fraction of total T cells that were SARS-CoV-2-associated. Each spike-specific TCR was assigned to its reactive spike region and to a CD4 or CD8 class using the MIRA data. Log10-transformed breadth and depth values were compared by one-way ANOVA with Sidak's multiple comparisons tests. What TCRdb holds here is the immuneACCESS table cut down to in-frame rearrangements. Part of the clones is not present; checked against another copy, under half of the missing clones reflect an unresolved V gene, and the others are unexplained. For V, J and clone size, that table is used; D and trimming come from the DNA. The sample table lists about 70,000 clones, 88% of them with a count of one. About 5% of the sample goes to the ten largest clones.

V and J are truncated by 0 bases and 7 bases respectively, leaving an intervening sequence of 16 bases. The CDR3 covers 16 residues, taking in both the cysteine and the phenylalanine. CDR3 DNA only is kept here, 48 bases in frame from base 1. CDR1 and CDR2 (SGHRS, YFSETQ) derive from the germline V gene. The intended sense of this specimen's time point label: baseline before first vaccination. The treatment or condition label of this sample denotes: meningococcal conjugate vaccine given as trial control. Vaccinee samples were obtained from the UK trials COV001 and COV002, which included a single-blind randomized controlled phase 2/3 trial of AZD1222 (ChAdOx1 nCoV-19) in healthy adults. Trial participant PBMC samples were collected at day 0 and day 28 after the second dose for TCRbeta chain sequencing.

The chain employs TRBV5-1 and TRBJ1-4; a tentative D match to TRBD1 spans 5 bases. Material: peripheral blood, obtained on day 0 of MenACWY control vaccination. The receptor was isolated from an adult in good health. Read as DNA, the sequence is TGCGCCAGCAGCTTGGGATGGAGCAGGGAGGGTGAAAAACTGTTTTTT. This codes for CASSLGWSREGEKLFF. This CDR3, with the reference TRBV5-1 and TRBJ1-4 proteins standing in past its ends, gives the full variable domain KAGVTQTPRYLIKTRGQQVTLSCSPISGHRSVSWYQQTPGQGLQFLFEYFSETQRNKGNFPGRFSGRQFSNSRSEMNVSTLELGDSALYLCASSLGWSREGEKLFFGSGTQLSVL.